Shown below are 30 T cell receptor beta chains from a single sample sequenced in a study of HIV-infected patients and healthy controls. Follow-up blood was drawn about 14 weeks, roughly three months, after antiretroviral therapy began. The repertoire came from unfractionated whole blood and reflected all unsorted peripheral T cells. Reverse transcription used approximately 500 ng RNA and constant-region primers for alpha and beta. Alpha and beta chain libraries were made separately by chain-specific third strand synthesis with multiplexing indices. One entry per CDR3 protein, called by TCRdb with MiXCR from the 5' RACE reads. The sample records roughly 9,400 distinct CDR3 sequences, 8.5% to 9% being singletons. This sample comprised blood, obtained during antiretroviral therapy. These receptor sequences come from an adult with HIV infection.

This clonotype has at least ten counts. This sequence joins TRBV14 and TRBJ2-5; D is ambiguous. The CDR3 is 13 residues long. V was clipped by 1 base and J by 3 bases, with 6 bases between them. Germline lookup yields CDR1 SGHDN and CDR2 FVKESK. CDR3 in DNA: TGTGCCAGCAGCCAAGGAAGGAAAGAGACCCAGTACTTC. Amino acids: CASSQGRKETQYF.

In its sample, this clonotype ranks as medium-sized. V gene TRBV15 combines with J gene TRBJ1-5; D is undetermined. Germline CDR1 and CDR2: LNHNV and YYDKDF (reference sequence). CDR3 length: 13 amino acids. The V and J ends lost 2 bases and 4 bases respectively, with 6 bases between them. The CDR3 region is CATSRNRNQPQHF. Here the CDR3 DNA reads TGTGCCACCAGCAGAAACAGAAATCAGCCCCAGCATTTT. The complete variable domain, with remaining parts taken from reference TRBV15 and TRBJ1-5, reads DAMVIQNPRYQVTQFGKPVTLSCSQTLNHNVMYWYQQKSSQAPKLLFHYYDKDFNNEADTPDNFQSRRPNTSFCFLDIRSPGLGDTAMYLCATSRNRNQPQHFGDGTRLSIL.

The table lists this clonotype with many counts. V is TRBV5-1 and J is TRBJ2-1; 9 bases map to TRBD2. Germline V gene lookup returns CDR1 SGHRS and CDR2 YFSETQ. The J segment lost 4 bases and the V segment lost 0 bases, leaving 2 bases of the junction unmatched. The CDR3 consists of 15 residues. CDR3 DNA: TGCGCCAGCAGCTTGGGCGGGGGGGAGTACAATGAGCAGTTCTTC. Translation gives CASSLGGGEYNEQFF.

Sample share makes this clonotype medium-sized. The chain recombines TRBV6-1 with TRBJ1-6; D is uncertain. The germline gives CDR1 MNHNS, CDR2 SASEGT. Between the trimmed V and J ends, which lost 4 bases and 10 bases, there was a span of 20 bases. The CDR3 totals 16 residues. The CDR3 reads CASSGGDNQIFSPLHF. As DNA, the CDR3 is TGTGCCAGCAGTGGAGGTGACAATCAAATCTTCTCACCCCTCCACTTT.

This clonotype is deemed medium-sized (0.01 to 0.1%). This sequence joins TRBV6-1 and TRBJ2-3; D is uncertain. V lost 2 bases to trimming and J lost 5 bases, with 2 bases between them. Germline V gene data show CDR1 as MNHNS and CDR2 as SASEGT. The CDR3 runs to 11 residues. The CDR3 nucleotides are TGTGCCAGCAGTGAACGAGATACGCAGTATTTT. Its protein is CASSERDTQYF.

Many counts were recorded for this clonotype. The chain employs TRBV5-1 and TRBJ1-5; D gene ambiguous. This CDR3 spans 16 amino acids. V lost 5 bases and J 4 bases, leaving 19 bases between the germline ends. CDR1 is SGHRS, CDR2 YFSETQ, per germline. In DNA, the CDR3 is TGCGCCAGCAGTTATCCCGGCGGGCGAGAGAATCAGCCCCAGCATTTT. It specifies CASSYPGGRENQPQHF.

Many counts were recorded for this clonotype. The CDR3 reads CSAAHSGGLNEQFF. DNA for the CDR3: TGCAGTGCTGCCCATAGCGGGGGACTCAATGAGCAGTTCTTC. The rearrangement links TRBV20-1 to TRBJ2-1; 9 nucleotides agree with TRBD2. There are 14 residues in the CDR3. The trim removed 5 bases at V and 6 bases at J, leaving 8 bases unmatched. Germline V CDR1 and CDR2: DFQATT, SNEGSKA (reference sequence).

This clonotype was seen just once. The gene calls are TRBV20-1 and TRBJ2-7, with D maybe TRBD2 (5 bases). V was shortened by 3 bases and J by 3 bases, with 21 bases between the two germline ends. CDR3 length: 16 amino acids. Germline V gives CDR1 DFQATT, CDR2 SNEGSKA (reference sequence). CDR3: CSASGGSRGRSYEQYF. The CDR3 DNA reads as TGCAGTGCTAGCGGAGGATCACGGGGTCGAAGCTACGAGCAGTACTTC.

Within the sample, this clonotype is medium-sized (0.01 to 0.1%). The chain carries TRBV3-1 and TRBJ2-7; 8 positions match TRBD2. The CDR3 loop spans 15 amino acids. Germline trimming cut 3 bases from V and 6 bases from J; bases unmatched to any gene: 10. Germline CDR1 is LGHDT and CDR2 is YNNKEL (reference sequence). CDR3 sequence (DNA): TGTGCCAGCAGCCAGCGGCCGGGACTAGTTCCCGAGCAGTACTTC. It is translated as CASSQRPGLVPEQYF.

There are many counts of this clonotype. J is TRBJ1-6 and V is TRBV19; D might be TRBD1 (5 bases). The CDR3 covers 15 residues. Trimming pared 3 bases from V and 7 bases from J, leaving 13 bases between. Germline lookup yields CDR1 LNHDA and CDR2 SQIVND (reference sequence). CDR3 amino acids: CASSMETAFNSPLHF. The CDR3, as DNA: TGTGCCAGTAGTATGGAGACAGCATTCAATTCACCCCTCCACTTT.

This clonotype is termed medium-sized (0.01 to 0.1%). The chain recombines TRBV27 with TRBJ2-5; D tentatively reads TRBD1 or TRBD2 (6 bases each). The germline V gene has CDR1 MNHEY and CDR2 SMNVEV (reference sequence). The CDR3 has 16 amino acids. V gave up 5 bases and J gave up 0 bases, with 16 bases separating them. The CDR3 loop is CASSPRGRGYQETQYF. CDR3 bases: TGTGCCAGCAGTCCCAGGGGTCGGGGGTACCAAGAGACCCAGTACTTC.

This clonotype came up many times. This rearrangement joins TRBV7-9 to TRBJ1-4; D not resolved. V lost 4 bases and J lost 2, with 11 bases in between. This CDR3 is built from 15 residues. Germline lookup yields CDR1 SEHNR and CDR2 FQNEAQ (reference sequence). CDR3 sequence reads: CASSSNRETNEKLFF. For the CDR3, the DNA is TGTGCCAGCAGCTCCAATAGGGAGACTAATGAAAAACTGTTTTTT.

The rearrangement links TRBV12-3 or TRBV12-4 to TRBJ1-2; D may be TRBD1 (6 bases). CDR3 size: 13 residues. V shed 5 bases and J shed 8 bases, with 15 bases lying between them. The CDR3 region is CASSVQGRVGYTF. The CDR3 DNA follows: TGTGCCAGCAGTGTTCAGGGGAGAGTCGGCTACACCTTC.

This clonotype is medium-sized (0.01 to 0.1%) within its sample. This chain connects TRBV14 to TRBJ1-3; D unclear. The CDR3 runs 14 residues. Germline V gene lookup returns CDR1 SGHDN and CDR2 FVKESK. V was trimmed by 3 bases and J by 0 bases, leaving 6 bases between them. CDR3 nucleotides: TGTGCCAGCAGCCACACAGTCTCTGGAAACACCATATATTTT. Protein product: CASSHTVSGNTIYF.

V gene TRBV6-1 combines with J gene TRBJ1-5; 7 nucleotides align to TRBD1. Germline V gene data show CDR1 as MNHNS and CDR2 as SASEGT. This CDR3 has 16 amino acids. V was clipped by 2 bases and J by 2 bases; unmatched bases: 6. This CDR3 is CASSEFVQGGNQPQHF. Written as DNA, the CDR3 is TGTGCCAGCAGTGAATTTGTTCAGGGGGGCAATCAGCCCCAGCATTTT.

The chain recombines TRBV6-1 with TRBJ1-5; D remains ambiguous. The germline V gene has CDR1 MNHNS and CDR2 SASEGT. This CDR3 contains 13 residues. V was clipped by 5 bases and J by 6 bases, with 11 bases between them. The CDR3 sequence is CASSTSRSQPQHF. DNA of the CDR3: TGTGCCAGCAGTACCTCTCGGAGTCAGCCCCAGCATTTT.

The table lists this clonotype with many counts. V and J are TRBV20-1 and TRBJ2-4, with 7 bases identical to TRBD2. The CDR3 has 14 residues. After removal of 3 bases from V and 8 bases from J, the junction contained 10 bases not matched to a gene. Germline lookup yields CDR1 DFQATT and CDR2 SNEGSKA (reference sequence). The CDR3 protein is CSASPGGGKYIQYF. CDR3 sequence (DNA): TGCAGTGCTAGCCCCGGGGGAGGGAAGTACATTCAGTACTTC.

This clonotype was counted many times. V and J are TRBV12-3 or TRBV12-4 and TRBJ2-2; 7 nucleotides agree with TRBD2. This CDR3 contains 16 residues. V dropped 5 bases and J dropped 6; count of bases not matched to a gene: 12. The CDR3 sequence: CASSLWTSFSPGELFF. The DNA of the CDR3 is TGTGCCAGCAGTCTCTGGACTAGTTTCAGTCCCGGGGAGCTGTTTTTT.

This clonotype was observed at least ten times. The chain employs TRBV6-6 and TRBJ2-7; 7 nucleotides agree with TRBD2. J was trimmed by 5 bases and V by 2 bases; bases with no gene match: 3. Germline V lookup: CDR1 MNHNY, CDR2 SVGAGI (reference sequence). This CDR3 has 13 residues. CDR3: CASSYGAGNEQYF. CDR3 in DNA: TGTGCCAGCAGTTACGGAGCGGGGAACGAGCAGTACTTC.

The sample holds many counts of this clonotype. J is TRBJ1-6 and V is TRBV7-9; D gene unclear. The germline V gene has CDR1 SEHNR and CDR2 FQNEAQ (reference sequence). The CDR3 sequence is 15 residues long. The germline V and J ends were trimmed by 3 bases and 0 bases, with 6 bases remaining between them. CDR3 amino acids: CASSLGSSYNSPLHF. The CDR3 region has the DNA TGTGCCAGCAGCTTGGGTAGCTCCTATAATTCACCCCTCCACTTT. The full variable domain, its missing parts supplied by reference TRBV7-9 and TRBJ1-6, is DTGVSQNPRHKITKRGQNVTFRCDPISEHNRLYWYRQTLGQGPEFLTYFQNEAQLEKSRLLSDRFSAERPKGSFSTLEIQRTEQGDSAMYLCASSLGSSYNSPLHFGNGTRLTVT.

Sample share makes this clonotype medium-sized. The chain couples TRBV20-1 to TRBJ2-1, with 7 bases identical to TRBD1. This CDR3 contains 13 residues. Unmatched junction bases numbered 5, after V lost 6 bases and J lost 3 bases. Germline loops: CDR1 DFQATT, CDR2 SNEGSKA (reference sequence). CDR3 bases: TGCAGTGCCGCAGGGGGAGACTACAATGAGCAGTTCTTC. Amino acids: CSAAGGDYNEQFF.

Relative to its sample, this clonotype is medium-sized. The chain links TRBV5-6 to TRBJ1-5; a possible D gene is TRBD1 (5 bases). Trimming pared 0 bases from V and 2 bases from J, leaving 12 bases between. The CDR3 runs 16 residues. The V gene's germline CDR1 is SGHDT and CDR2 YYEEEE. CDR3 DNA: TGTGCCAGCAGCTTGGCCGGGGGGTCGGGCAATCAGCCCCAGCATTTT. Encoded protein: CASSLAGGSGNQPQHF. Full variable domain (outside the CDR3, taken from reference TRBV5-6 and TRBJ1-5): DAGVTQSPTHLIKTRGQQVTLRCSPKSGHDTVSWYQQALGQGPQFIFQYYEEEERQRGNFPDRFSGHQFPNYSSELNVNALLLGDSALYLCASSLAGGSGNQPQHFGDGTRLSIL.

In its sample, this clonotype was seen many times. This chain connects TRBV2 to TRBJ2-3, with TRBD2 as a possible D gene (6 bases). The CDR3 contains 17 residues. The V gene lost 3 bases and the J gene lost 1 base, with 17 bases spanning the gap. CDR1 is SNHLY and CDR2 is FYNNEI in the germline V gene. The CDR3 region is CASSESYAGLGTDTQYF. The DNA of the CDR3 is TGTGCCAGCAGTGAGAGTTATGCGGGGTTGGGCACAGATACGCAGTATTTT.

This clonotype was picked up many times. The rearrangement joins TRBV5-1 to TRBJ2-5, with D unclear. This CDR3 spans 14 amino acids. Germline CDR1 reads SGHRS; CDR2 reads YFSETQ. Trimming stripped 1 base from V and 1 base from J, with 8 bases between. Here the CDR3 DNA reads TGCGCCAGCAGCTTGCGTGGGATCCAAGAGACCCAGTACTTC. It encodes CASSLRGIQETQYF.

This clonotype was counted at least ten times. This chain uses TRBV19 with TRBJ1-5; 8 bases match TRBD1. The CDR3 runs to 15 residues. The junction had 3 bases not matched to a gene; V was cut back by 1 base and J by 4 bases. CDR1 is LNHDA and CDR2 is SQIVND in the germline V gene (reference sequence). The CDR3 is CASSIVDRGNQPQHF. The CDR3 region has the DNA TGTGCCAGTAGTATAGTTGACAGGGGTAATCAGCCCCAGCATTTT.

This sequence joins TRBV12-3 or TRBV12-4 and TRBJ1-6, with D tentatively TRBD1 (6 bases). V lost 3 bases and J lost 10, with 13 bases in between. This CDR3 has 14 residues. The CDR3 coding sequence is TGTGCCAGCAGTTTCTTGGGGCAGGGGTCACCCCTCCACTTT. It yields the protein CASSFLGQGSPLHF.

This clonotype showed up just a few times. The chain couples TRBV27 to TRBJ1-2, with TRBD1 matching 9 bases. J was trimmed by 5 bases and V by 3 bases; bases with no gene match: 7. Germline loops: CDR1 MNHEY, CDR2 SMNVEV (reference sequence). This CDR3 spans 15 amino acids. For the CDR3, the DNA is TGTGCCAGCAGTTTCGACGGGACAGGGAGGTATGGCTACACCTTC. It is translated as CASSFDGTGRYGYTF.

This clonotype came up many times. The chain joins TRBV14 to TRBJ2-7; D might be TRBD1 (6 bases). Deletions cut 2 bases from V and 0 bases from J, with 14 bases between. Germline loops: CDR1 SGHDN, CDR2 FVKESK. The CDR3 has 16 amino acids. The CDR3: CASSQNGTRLSYEQYF. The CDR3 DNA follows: TGTGCCAGCAGCCAAAACGGGACAAGACTCTCCTACGAGCAGTACTTC.

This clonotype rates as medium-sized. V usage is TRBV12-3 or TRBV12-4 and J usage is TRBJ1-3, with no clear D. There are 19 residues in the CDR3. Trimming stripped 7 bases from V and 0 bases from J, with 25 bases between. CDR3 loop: CASTPLLQSRRTSGNTIYF. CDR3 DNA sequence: TGTGCCAGCACCCCCTTGCTTCAGTCTCGACGTACCTCTGGAAACACCATATATTTT.

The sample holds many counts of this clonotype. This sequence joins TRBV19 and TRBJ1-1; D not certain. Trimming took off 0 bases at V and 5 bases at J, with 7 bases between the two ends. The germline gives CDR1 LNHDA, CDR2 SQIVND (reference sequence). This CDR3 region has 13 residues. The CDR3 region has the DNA TGTGCCAGTAGTATAGAAATGTGGACTGAAGCTTTCTTT. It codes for CASSIEMWTEAFF.